These T cell receptor beta chains were read from a single sample in a study of blood T cell repertoires in COVID-19. Clones were read by immunoSEQ multiplex PCR, and TCRdb kept only the in-frame ones, dropping some. The data show hundreds of thousands of clones, with 86% seen just once and about 2.2% held by the top ten. Specimen: peripheral blood. These receptors came from a woman in her twenties or thirties who had recovered from COVID-19. Each CDR3 is given with its conserved first and last residue. The D gene is left open where the match is weak. A clone size is listed for some rows: how often the clone was seen (once, few, many), or a class if it is expanded.

cdr3_length: 16
clone_size: once
j_call: TRBJ2-2
v_call: TRBV19
d_call: TRBD2
cdr3_aa: CASSVTSGGGTGELFF
cdr3_nt: TGTGCCAGTAGTGTGACTAGCGGGGGGGGCACCGGGGAGCTGTTTTTT

cdr3_length: 15
clone_size: once
j_call: TRBJ2-3
v_call: TRBV11-2
d_call: -
cdr3_aa: CASSLDRDSTDTQYF
cdr3_nt: TGTGCCAGCAGCTTAGACCGGGATTCAACAGATACGCAGTATTTT

cdr3_length: 14
clone_size: -
j_call: TRBJ2-1
v_call: TRBV29-1
d_call: TRBD1
cdr3_aa: CSVTGTGTLNEQFF
cdr3_nt: TGCAGCGTTACCGGGACAGGGACTCTCAATGAGCAGTTCTTC

cdr3_length: 18
clone_size: -
j_call: TRBJ2-5
v_call: TRBV12-5
d_call: TRBD2
cdr3_aa: CASGTGLAGANAQETQYF
cdr3_nt: TGTGCTAGTGGAACAGGACTAGCGGGGGCTAATGCCCAAGAGACCCAGTACTTC

cdr3_length: 14
clone_size: -
j_call: TRBJ2-5
v_call: TRBV3-1/TRBV3-2
d_call: -
cdr3_aa: CASSQDPTGETQYF
cdr3_nt: TGTGCCAGCAGCCAAGACCCTACCGGAGAGACCCAGTACTTC

cdr3_length: 13
clone_size: -
j_call: TRBJ1-2
v_call: TRBV7-9
d_call: TRBD1
cdr3_aa: CASSLARGLGYTF
cdr3_nt: TGTGCCAGCAGCTTAGCCAGGGGGCTTGGCTACACCTTC

cdr3_length: 15
clone_size: -
j_call: TRBJ1-1
v_call: TRBV3-1/TRBV3-2
d_call: -
cdr3_aa: CASSPRLGSSTEAFF
cdr3_nt: TGTGCCAGCAGCCCTCGACTAGGGTCGAGCACTGAAGCTTTCTTT

cdr3_length: 16
clone_size: -
j_call: TRBJ2-2
v_call: TRBV7-2
d_call: TRBD2
cdr3_aa: CASSLASSGSPGELFF
cdr3_nt: TGTGCCAGCAGCTTAGCGAGTAGCGGGTCCCCCGGGGAGCTGTTTTTT

cdr3_length: 15
clone_size: -
j_call: TRBJ1-3
v_call: TRBV5-1
d_call: TRBD1
cdr3_aa: CASSSQGGSGNTIYF
cdr3_nt: TGCGCCAGCAGCTCACAGGGGGGCTCTGGAAACACCATATATTTT

cdr3_length: 15
clone_size: -
j_call: TRBJ1-4
v_call: TRBV7-8
d_call: TRBD1
cdr3_aa: CASGQGTTWNEKLFF
cdr3_nt: TGTGCCAGTGGACAGGGTACCACATGGAATGAAAAACTGTTTTTT

cdr3_length: 16
clone_size: -
j_call: TRBJ1-6
v_call: TRBV5-1
d_call: TRBD1
cdr3_aa: CASSPRTGDGYSPLHF
cdr3_nt: TGCGCCAGCAGCCCGAGGACAGGGGACGGGTATTCACCCCTCCACTTT